This paragraph covers one TCR beta chain sequence. The table lists this clone with a count of one. Its antigen remains undetermined. No qualities accompany the bases; no much larger clone lies one base away. These data originate in a study of long-term antiretroviral therapy in people with HIV (dated by TCRdb to the early 2020s). For the study in its entirety: Collection of the earliest samples took place about a decade ahead of the 2015 WHO recommendation for immediate ART, at a time when ART was typically delayed until CD4 counts fell. Of the 30 or so participants with HIV, roughly 10 were female. A total of about 180 cryopreserved PBMC samples were contributed to the cohort by 30 adults with confirmed HIV infection, with samples collected serially over a mean of roughly six years (range 1-12). Test extractions of a monoclonal T-cell line alongside about 30 polyclonal samples showed no cross-contamination during QIAcube processing. A retrospective serial study tested whether changes in peripheral blood TRB repertoire composition and diversity were associated with ART initiation and durable HIV suppression. The study at large found these results: The samples span the years 2004 to 2017, and the ART regimens used at that time may not be as effective as current regimens. A significant increase in TRB diversity was found to be associated with ART initiation, although TRB diversity was observed to remain significantly below that of transplant donor controls even after long-term ART. Unsorted PBMC were profiled instead of sorted CD4+ and CD8+ T cells because pre-ART samples had limited cell numbers. The repertoire was dominated across all time points by expanded TRB clones identified before ART initiation, although this dominance was seen to fluctuate and to decrease in many PLHIV after ART. No data were available on ART adherence, viral resistance or therapy changes, limiting inferences about post-ART repertoire changes. Because PBMC availability was limited, only the TCR beta chain was sequenced, with no alpha chain pairing. HIV repertoires had narrower CDR3 length ranges than controls, and the network structure suggested an antigen-experienced repertoire that shifted only slightly toward naive after ART.

To be included, a participant needed at least one PBMC sample from before ART initiation plus at least two post-ART samples. Treatment was received in the United States of America by all participants with HIV. Before DNA extraction, cryopreserved samples of roughly 0.95-10 million PBMC were thawed and washed. At the time of the earliest PBMC sample, participants with HIV were aged between roughly 20 and 55 years. Per participant, PBMC samples came from 1-4 timepoints prior to ART initiation and 2-8 timepoints following ART initiation, for a median of 7 samples. For every participant, serial HIV viral load, CD4+ T-cell count, ART history and demographic data were obtained. Genomic DNA was extracted from unsorted PBMC with a Qiagen kit on a QIAcube, with processing performed in batches of 12 samples. Sequencing of the TRB variable region was done with the immunoSEQ hsTCRB v3.0 assay at survey level resolution. TRB sequencing targeted a depth of about 35,000-50,000 T-cell genomes per sample. An Illumina MiSeq with a v3 150-cycle kit was used to sequence the pooled TRB libraries. As for how the authors treated the data: Analysis of repertoires was carried out in R inside a reproducible Nextflow workflow spanning QC, data transformation and analysis. LymphoSeq2, an R package for exploring AIRR-Seq data, was used to implement the custom analyses. A few samples yielding fewer than 5000 total TRB sequences were excluded, leaving more than 150 analyzed HIV repertoires. Among the 200 or so HIV repertoires that were kept, some 61 were collected before ART initiation and under 150 were collected after ART initiation. Each repertoire was downsampled to 5000 TRB nucleotide sequences, and summary statistics were averaged across 100 downsampling iterations. Only TRB sequences with CDR3 regions of at least seven amino acids were retained for analysis. Diversity was measured with a Shannon entropy-derived clonality score and the Gini coefficient. In repertoire networks, the top 5000 CDR3 amino acid sequences were linked whenever an edit distance of one separated two sequences. For TRB CDR3 amino acid sequences, antigen specificity groups and MHC restriction were predicted with GLIPH2. Known CMV, EBV, HIV or tissue antigen associations were flagged by matching CDR3 amino acid sequences against VDJdb and McPAS-TCR. Pre-ART, post-ART and control groups were compared with Wilcoxon signed-rank tests and Holm-Bonferroni correction. In its TCRdb copy, this immuneACCESS table keeps in-frame sequences only and misses some clones. Where compared with another copy, unresolved V genes explain less than half of these, and the others have no known cause. The D gene and trimming were derived from the DNA, and the V and J assignments and clone size from that table. The sample table holds 42,000 or so clones, of which around 85% were seen once. The top ten clones comprise about 6% of the sample.

As encoded in the germline V gene (reference sequence), CDR1 is DFQATT while CDR2 is SNEGSKA. Taken from cysteine to phenylalanine, the CDR3 has 11 residues. Here the CDR3 DNA is all that survives: 33 bases in frame from base 1. V is reduced by 7 bases and J by 7 bases, leaving a spacing of 11 bases between them. The V and J segments used are TRBV20-1 and TRBJ2-1; TRBD2 might be the D gene, on 6 matching bases. This specimen was unsorted PBMCs, taken 3.1 years after starting antiretroviral therapy. This clonotype was obtained from a woman between 50 and 59 years old with HIV. The bases read TGCAGTGGACTAGGCGGAAATGAGCAGTTCTTC. Its product reads: CSGLGGNEQFF.